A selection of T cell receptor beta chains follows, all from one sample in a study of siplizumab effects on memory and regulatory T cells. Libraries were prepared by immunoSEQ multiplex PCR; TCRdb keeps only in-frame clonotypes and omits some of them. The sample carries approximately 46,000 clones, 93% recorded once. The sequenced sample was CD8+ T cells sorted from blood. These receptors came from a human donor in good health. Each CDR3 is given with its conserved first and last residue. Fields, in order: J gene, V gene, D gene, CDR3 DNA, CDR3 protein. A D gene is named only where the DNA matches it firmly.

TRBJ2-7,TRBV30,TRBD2,TGTGCCTGGGGACTAGCGGGAGCGGACGAGCAGTACTTC,CAWGLAGADEQYF
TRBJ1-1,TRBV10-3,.,TGTGCCATCAGTGAGTCGCACAGGCTACTCGGGCGCAGCACTGAAGCTTTCTTT,CAISESHRLLGRSTEAFF
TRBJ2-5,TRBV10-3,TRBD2,TGTGCCATCAGTGAAGGCCTAGCGGGGGGAGGAGAGACCCAGTACTTC,CAISEGLAGGGETQYF
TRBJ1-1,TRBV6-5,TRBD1,TGTGCCAGCAGTTACGGACAGGGTATCTCTGAAGCTTTCTTT,CASSYGQGISEAFF
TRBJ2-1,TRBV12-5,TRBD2,TGTGCTAGTGGTTTGGGACTAGCGAGATACAATGAGCAGTTCTTC,CASGLGLARYNEQFF
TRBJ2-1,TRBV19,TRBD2,TGTGCCAGTAGTCCGGGACTAGCGGGAGGGCCCGGCAATGAGCAGTTCTTC,CASSPGLAGGPGNEQFF
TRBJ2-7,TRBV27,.,TGTGCCAGCAGTATAGGGACAAGGGGGGGAGTGGAGCAGTACTTC,CASSIGTRGGVEQYF
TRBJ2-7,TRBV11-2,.,TGTGCCAGCAGCGGAAGAAACAGGTACGAGCAGTACTTC,CASSGRNRYEQYF
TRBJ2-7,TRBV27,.,TGTGCCAGCAGTTTCCATAAAAAATCCTACGAGCAGTACTTC,CASSFHKKSYEQYF
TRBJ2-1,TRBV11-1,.,TGTGCCAGCAGCTTTAGGGGGAACTACAATGAGCAGTTCTTC,CASSFRGNYNEQFF
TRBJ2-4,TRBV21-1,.,TGTGCCAGCAGCATTCGGGGGCTGGGGAACATTCAGTACTTC,CASSIRGLGNIQYF
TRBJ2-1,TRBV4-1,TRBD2,TGCGCCAGCAGCCTGGGGACTAGCCGTGAGCAGTTCTTC,CASSLGTSREQFF
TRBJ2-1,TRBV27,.,TGTGCCAGCAGTTTAGGAGCACATAACACTCAGTTCTTC,CASSLGAHNTQFF
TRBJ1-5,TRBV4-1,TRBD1,TGCGCCAGCAGTCCGGACAGGGGAAACCAGCCCCAGCATTTT,CASSPDRGNQPQHF
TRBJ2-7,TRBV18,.,TGTGCCAGCTCTCTACCTACCGCCAGGGCTTACGAGCAGTACTTC,CASSLPTARAYEQYF